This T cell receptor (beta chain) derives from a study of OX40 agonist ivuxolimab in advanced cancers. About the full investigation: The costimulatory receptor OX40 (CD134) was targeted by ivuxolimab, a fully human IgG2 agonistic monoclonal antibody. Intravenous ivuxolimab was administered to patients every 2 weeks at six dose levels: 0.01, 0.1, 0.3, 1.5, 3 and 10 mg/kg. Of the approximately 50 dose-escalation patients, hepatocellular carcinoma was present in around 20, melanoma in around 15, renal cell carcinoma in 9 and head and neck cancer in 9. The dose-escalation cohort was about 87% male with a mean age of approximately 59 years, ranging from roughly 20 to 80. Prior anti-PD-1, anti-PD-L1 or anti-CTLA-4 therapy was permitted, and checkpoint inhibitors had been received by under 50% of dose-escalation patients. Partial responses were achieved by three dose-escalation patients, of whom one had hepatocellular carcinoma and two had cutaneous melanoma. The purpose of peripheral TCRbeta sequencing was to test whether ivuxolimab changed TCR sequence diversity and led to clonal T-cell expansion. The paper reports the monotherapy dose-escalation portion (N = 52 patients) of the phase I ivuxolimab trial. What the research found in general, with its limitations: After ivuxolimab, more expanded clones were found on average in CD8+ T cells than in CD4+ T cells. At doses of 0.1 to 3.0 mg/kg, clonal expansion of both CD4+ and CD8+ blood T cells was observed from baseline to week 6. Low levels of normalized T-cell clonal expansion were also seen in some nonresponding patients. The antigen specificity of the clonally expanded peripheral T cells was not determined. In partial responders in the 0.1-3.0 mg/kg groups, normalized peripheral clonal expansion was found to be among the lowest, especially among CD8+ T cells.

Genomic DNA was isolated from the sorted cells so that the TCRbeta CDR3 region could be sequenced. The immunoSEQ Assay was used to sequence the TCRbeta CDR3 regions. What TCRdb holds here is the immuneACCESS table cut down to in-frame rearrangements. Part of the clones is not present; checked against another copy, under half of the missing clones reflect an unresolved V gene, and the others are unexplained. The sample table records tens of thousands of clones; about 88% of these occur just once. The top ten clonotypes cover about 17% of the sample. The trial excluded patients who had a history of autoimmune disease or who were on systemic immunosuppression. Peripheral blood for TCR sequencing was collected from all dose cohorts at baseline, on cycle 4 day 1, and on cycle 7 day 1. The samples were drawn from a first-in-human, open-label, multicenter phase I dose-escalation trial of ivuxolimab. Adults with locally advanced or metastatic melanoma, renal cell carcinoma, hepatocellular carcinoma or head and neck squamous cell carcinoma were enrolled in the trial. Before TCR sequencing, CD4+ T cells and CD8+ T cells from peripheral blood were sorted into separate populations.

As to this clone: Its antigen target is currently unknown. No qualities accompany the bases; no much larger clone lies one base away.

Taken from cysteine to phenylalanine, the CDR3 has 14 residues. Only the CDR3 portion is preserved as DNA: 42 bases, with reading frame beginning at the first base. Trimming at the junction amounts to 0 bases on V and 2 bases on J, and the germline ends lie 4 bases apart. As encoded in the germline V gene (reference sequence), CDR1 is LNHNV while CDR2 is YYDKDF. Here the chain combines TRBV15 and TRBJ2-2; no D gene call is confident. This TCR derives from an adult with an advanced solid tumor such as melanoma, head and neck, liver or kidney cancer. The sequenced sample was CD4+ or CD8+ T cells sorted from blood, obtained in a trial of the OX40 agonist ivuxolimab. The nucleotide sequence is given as TGTGCCACCAGCAGAGATTCTAACACCGGGGAGCTGTTTTTT. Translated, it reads CATSRDSNTGELFF.